Sequencing of this TCR beta chain was carried out in a study of blood T cell repertoires in COVID-19. Overall study: Sources were T cells, B-cell-depleted T cells, or PBMCs; the material itself was cDNA or gDNA.

Only a few counts were recorded for this clone. Sequencing used immunoSEQ multiplex PCR; TCRdb keeps in-frame clones, though not all of them. The sample has a few hundred thousand clones; about 90% are singletons. CDR3 length equals 15 residues. Trimming took 4 bases from V and 0 from J; bases not matched to a gene: 5. Germline V gene data show CDR1 as SGHTA and CDR2 as FQGNSA. The source is a woman under 30 who had recovered from COVID-19. The rearrangement uses TRBV7-2 and TRBJ1-1, with TRBD1 matching 7 bases. Material for sequencing was peripheral blood. The CDR3 protein is CASSSTDRLNTEAFF. CDR3 coding DNA: TGTGCCAGCAGCTCTACGGACAGGTTGAACACTGAAGCTTTCTTT.